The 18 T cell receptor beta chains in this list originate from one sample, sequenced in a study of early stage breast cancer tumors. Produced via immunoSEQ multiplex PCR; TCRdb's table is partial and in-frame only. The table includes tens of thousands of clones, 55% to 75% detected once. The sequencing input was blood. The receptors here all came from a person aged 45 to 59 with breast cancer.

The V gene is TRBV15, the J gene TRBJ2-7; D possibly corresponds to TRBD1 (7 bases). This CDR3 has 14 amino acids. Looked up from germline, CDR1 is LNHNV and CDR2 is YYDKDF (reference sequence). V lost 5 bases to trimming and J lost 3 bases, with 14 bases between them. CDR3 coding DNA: TGTGCCACCAGCCCCGCGGGACAGAACTACGAGCAGTACTTC. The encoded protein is CATSPAGQNYEQYF.

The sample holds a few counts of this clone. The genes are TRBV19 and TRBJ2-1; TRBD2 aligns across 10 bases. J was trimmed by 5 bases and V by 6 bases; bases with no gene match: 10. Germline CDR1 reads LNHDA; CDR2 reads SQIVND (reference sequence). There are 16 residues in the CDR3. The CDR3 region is CASRLTGTSDHNEQFF. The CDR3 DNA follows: TGTGCCAGTAGGCTGACCGGGACTAGCGATCACAATGAGCAGTTCTTC.

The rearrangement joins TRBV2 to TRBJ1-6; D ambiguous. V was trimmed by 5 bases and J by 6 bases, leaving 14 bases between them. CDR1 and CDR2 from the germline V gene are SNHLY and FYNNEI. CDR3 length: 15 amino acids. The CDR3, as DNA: TGTGCCAGCAGTACGGACGGAGGAATTAATTCACCCCTCCACTTT. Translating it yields CASSTDGGINSPLHF. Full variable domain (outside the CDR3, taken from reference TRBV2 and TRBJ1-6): EPEVTQTPSHQVTQMGQEVILRCVPISNHLYFYWYRQILGQKVEFLVSFYNNEISEKSEIFDDQFSVERPDGSNFTLKIRSTKLEDSAMYFCASSTDGGINSPLHFGNGTRLTVT.

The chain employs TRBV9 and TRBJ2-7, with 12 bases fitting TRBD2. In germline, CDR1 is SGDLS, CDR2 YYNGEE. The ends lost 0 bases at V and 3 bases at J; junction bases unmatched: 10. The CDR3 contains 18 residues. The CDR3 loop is CASSVGASGRAEGYEQYF. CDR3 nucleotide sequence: TGTGCCAGCAGCGTAGGGGCTAGCGGGAGGGCAGAGGGCTACGAGCAGTACTTC.

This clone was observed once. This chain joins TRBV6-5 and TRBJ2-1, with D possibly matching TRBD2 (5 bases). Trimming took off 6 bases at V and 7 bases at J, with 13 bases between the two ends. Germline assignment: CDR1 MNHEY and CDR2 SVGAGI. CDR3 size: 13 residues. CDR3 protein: CASSVGTRNEQFF. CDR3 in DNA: TGTGCCAGCAGCGTTGGTACTAGGAATGAGCAGTTCTTC.

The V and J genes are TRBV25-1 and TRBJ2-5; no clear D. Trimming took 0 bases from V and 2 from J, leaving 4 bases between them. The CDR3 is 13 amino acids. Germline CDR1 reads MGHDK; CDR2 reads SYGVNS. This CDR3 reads CASSEYPQETQYF. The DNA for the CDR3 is TGTGCCAGCAGTGAATACCCACAAGAGACCCAGTACTTC.

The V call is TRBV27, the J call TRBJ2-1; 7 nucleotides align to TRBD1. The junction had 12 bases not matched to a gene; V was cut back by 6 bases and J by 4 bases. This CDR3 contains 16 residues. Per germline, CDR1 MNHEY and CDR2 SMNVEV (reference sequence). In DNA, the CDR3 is TGTGCCAGCAGGTCGGAAACAGGGGTGGAATACAATGAGCAGTTCTTC. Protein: CASRSETGVEYNEQFF.

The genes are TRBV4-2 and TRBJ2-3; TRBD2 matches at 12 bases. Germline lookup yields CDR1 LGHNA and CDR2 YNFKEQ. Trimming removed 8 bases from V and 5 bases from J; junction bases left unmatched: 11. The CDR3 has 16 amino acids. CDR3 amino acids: CASRLTSGSVEDTQYF. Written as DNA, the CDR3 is TGTGCCAGCCGGCTGACTAGCGGGAGTGTAGAAGATACGCAGTATTTT.

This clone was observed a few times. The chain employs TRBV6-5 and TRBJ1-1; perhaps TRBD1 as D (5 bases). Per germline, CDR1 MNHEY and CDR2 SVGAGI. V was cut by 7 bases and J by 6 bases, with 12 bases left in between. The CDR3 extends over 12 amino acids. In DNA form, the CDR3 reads TGTGCCAGCACCTCCGGGGGGGCTGAAGCTTTCTTT. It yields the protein CASTSGGAEAFF.

Here the CDR3 reads CASSLESGQTQYF. CDR3 bases: TGTGCCAGCAGCTTAGAATCTGGGCAGACCCAGTACTTC. The rearrangement uses TRBV11-3 and TRBJ2-5; D is unresolved. Per the germline V gene, CDR1 is SGHNT and CDR2 is YENEEA. The V and J ends lost 0 bases and 6 bases respectively, with 8 bases between them. The CDR3 sequence is 13 residues long.

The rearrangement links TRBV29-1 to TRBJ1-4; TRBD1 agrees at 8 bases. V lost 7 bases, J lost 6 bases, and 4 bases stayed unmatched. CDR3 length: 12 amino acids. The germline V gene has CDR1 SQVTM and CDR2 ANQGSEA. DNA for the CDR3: TGCAGCGCCACGACAGGGGATGAAAAACTGTTTTTT. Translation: CSATTGDEKLFF.

The CDR3 DNA reads TGTGCCAGCAGCAATTACAGACAGGGCCAGCCCCAGCATTTT. Translation gives CASSNYRQGQPQHF. This chain connects TRBV21-1 to TRBJ1-5; the listed D gene, TRBD1, was not tested against the DNA. TRBV21-1 is a known pseudogene. This CDR3 is 14 amino acids long.

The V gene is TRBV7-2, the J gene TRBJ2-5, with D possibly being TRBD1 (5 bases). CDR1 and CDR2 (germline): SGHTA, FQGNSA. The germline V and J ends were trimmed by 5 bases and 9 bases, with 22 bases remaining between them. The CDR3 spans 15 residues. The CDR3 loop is CASSPPAGQLVAQYF. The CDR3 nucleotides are TGTGCCAGCAGCCCCCCCGCAGGACAACTCGTGGCCCAGTACTTC.

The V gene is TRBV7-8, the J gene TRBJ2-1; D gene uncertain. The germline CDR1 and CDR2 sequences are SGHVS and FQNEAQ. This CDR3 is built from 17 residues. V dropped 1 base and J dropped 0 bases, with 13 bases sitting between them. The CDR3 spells CASSLEVFPSSYNEQFF. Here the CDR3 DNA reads TGTGCCAGCAGCTTAGAAGTCTTCCCGAGCTCCTACAATGAGCAGTTCTTC.

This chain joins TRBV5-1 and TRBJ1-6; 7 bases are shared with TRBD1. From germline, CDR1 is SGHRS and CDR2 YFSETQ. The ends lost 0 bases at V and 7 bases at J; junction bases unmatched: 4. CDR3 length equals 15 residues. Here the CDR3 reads CASSLGQGGNSPLHF. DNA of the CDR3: TGCGCCAGCAGCTTGGGACAGGGTGGAAATTCACCCCTCCACTTT.

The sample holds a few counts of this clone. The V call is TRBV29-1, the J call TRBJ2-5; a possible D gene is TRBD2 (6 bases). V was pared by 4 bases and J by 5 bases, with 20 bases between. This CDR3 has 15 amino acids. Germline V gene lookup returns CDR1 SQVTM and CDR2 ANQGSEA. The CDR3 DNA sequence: TGCAGCGTTGGAGCCGGGACTCCGGGGAGGGAGACCCAGTACTTC. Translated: CSVGAGTPGRETQYF.

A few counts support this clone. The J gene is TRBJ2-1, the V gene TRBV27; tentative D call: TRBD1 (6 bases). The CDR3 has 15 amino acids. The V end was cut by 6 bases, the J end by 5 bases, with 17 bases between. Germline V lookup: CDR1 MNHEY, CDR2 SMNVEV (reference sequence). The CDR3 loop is CASSPYRVRNNEQFF. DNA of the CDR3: TGTGCCAGCAGCCCTTACAGGGTCCGCAACAATGAGCAGTTCTTC.

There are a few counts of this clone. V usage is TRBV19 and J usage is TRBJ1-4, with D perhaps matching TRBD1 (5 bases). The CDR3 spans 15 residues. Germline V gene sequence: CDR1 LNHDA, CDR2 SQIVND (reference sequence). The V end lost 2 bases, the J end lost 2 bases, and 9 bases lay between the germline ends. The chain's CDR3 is CASSILRGTNEKLFF. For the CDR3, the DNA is TGTGCCAGTAGTATACTTCGGGGGACTAATGAAAAACTGTTTTTT.